The T cell receptor beta chain described here comes from a study of T cell repertoires in cytomegalovirus infection. The overall study: CMV epitopes, recently identified HLA-C-restricted and well-studied HLA-B-restricted, were used. Through public TCR beta signatures, both CMV infection and matching HLA type were indicated. Study-wide findings and caveats: What dominated the ex vivo response were HLA-C-restricted CMV-specific TCR beta clonotypes.

The CDR3 length is 14 residues. Germline V gene sequence: CDR1 SGHVS, CDR2 FQNEAQ. Trimming pared 4 bases from V and 4 bases from J, leaving 13 bases between. This clonotype turned up a few times. Its antigen is not known. MiXCR, run by TCRdb on the reads, gives a single entry per CDR3 protein. The data show about 160,000 distinct CDR3 sequences, with roughly 21% seen just once and roughly 25% held by the top ten. This chain connects TRBV7-8 to TRBJ1-2; D not resolved. This specimen was CD8+ T cells from cultured PBMCs, taken from culture after CMV antigen stimulation. The receptor comes from a human donor in good health (CMV status not recorded). Some clones in this sample may be carry-over from other donors' samples. CDR3 in DNA: TGTGCCAGCAGCTGGAGGGCGGGAGGCTATGGCTACACCTTC. It yields the protein CASSWRAGGYGYTF.